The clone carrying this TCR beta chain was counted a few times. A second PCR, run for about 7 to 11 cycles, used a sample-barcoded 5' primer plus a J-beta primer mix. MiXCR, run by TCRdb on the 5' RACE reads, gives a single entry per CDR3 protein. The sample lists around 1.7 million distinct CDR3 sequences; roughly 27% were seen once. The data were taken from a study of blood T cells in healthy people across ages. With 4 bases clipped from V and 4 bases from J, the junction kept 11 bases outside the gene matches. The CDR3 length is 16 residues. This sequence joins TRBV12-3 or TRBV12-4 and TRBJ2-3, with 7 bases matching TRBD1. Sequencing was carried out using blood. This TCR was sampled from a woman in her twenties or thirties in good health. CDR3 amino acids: CASSSPGQRISDTQYF. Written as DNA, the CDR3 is TGTGCCAGCAGTTCCCCGGGACAGAGGATTTCAGATACGCAGTATTTT.